Below, 23 T cell receptor beta chains from the same sample are listed, as sequenced in a study of shared clonotypes between healthy human individuals. Assay: immunoSEQ multiplex PCR; the TCRdb copy retains only in-frame clones and omits some. The sample carries roughly 2.4 million clones, approximately 94% recorded once. Input material: naive CD4+ T cells sorted from blood. The subset: CD45RA+ positively selected. The receptors stem from a man aged 18 to 29 in good health.

The chain recombines TRBV11-2 with TRBJ1-3; D unresolved. The CDR3 totals 14 residues. Germline CDR1 SGHAT, CDR2 FQNNGV. The V gene lost 4 bases and the J gene lost 3 bases, with 10 bases spanning the gap. DNA of the CDR3: TGTGCCAGCAGCTCGAATGTAGTTGGAAACACCATATATTTT. Amino acid sequence: CASSSNVVGNTIYF.

The chain uses TRBV11-2 and TRBJ1-2; 10 positions match TRBD1. J gave up 1 base and V 6 bases, and 14 bases lay outside the gene matches. The CDR3 sequence is 18 residues long. Germline lookup yields CDR1 SGHAT and CDR2 FQNNGV. CDR3 protein: CASRNKWDRGGGNYGYTF. The CDR3 nucleotides are TGTGCCAGCAGAAACAAGTGGGACAGGGGCGGCGGTAACTATGGCTACACCTTC.

The genes are TRBV5-1 and TRBJ2-1, with no clear D. The length of the CDR3 is 15 residues. Germline CDR1 SGHRS, CDR2 YFSETQ. Trimming cost V 0 bases and J 0 bases, with 7 bases left between them. This chain's CDR3 is CASSLALLSYNEQFF. CDR3 in DNA: TGCGCCAGCAGCTTGGCGCTACTCTCCTACAATGAGCAGTTCTTC. Full variable domain (missing parts from reference TRBV5-1 and TRBJ2-1): KAGVTQTPRYLIKTRGQQVTLSCSPISGHRSVSWYQQTPGQGLQFLFEYFSETQRNKGNFPGRFSGRQFSNSRSEMNVSTLELGDSALYLCASSLALLSYNEQFFGPGTRLTVL.

The chain joins TRBV7-2 to TRBJ2-3, with a weak D call TRBD2 (7 bases). This CDR3 has 16 amino acids. From germline, CDR1 is SGHTA and CDR2 FQGNSA. V lost 2 bases and J 1 base, leaving 13 bases between the germline ends. CDR3 in amino acids: CASSLWSGGRTDTQYF. The CDR3 nucleotides read TGTGCCAGCAGCTTATGGTCCGGGGGGCGCACAGATACGCAGTATTTT.

This clone has just one count. J is TRBJ1-2 and V is TRBV28; D is unclear. V lost 7 bases and J lost 8, with 11 bases in between. CDR1 MDHEN and CDR2 SYDVKM come from the germline V gene. The CDR3 covers 11 residues. The CDR3 coding sequence is TGTGCCAGCACCTCCGCAACCGGCTACACCTTC. Its translation: CASTSATGYTF.

This chain joins TRBV6-5 and TRBJ1-3, with D tentatively TRBD1 (5 bases). Germline-derived CDR1 and CDR2 are MNHEY and SVGAGI. This CDR3 region has 15 residues. The germline V and J ends were trimmed by 6 bases and 4 bases, with 16 bases remaining between them. CDR3 coding DNA: TGTGCCAGCAGCCAGGGTCGAGTTGGGGGAAACACCATATATTTT. Translating it yields CASSQGRVGGNTIYF.

The CDR3 loop is CASSLLGDLNTEAFF. CDR3 DNA: TGTGCCAGTAGCCTACTCGGGGATCTGAACACTGAAGCTTTCTTT. The chain links TRBV19 to TRBJ1-1; D uncertain. Germline CDR1 is LNHDA and CDR2 is SQIVND (reference sequence). Between the trimmed V and J ends, which lost 6 bases and 0 bases, there was a span of 14 bases. The CDR3 has 15 amino acids. Complete variable domain (other parts from reference TRBV19 and TRBJ1-1): DGGITQSPKYLFRKEGQNVTLSCEQNLNHDAMYWYRQDPGQGLRLIYYSQIVNDFQKGDIAEGYSVSREKKESFPLTVTSAQKNPTAFYLCASSLLGDLNTEAFFGQGTRLTVV.

The rearrangement uses TRBV18 and TRBJ2-7; 7 bases are shared with TRBD1. The J segment lost 9 bases and the V segment lost 3 bases, leaving 14 bases of the junction unmatched. This CDR3 comprises 15 residues. The germline CDR1 and CDR2 sequences are KGHSH and LQKENI. The CDR3 protein is CASSPKEQGILGQYF. The CDR3 DNA follows: TGTGCCAGCTCACCGAAGGAACAGGGGATATTGGGGCAGTACTTC.

J is TRBJ1-1 and V is TRBV2; D remains ambiguous. The germline V and J ends were trimmed by 4 bases and 7 bases, with 19 bases remaining between them. The CDR3 has 15 amino acids. Per germline, CDR1 SNHLY and CDR2 FYNNEI. Here the CDR3 DNA reads TGTGCCAGCAGTGGGTCCGGAGGGCCGACTAGTGAAGCTTTCTTT. Amino acids: CASSGSGGPTSEAFF.

V gene TRBV10-3 combines with J gene TRBJ2-3; D remains ambiguous. Per the germline V gene, CDR1 is ENHRY and CDR2 is SYGVKD. The V gene lost 10 bases and the J gene lost 7 bases, with 12 bases spanning the gap. CDR3 size: 11 residues. The CDR3 nucleotides read TGTGCCACGATGGGCACGAATACGCAGTATTTT. Its protein product is CATMGTNTQYF.

This chain connects TRBV12-5 to TRBJ1-5; a weak D match, TRBD1 (5 bases). The length of the CDR3 is 13 residues. V shed 6 bases and J shed 4 bases, with 10 bases lying between them. The germline gives CDR1 LGHNT, CDR2 FRNRAP. The CDR3 nucleotides read TGTGCTAGTGGCCATGGGACTAATCAGCCCCAGCATTTT. Translated: CASGHGTNQPQHF.

The chain carries TRBV7-2 and TRBJ2-7; a possible D gene is TRBD1 (5 bases). This CDR3 contains 14 residues. Germline CDR1 reads SGHTA; CDR2 reads FQGNSA. Trimming stripped 0 bases from V and 3 bases from J, with 9 bases between. CDR3: CASSLAGADYEQYF. The CDR3 nucleotides read TGTGCCAGCAGCTTAGCAGGGGCGGACTACGAGCAGTACTTC.

About this clone: This CDR3 is also generated by other DNA sequences in the sample. This chain uses TRBV6-5 with TRBJ1-3, with D tentatively TRBD1 (5 bases). Germline-derived CDR1 and CDR2 are MNHEY and SVGAGI. V lost 7 bases, J lost 7 bases, and 8 bases lay in between. This CDR3 has 11 residues. The CDR3 coding sequence is TGTGCCAGCATTCGGGGGAACACCATATATTTT. This translates into CASIRGNTIYF.

The CDR3 protein is CASSYSPYTYTDTQYF. Written as DNA, the CDR3 is TGTGCCAGCAGTTACTCACCTTACACATACACAGATACGCAGTATTTT. This sequence joins TRBV6-5 and TRBJ2-3; D remains unclear. The CDR3 loop spans 16 amino acids. The V gene's germline CDR1 is MNHEY and CDR2 SVGAGI. The V end was cut by 0 bases, the J end by 2 bases, with 12 bases between.

J is TRBJ1-1 and V is TRBV18; TRBD1 is a possible D gene (6 bases). The germline V gene encodes CDR1 KGHSH and CDR2 LQKENI. The V gene lost 4 bases and the J gene lost 4 bases, with 22 bases spanning the gap. CDR3 length: 17 amino acids. The CDR3 region has the DNA TGTGCCAGCTCACTGATGGCAGGGGCTAAAGATGGCACTGAAGCTTTCTTT. Translating it yields CASSLMAGAKDGTEAFF.

V and J are TRBV27 and TRBJ2-2, with D perhaps TRBD1 or TRBD2 (5 bases each). The ends were cut back, 4 bases at V and 0 bases at J, with 12 bases in the middle. Germline CDR1 MNHEY, CDR2 SMNVEV (reference sequence). The CDR3 loop spans 16 amino acids. The CDR3 sequence is CASSSAGTTNTGELFF. CDR3 nucleotide sequence: TGTGCCAGCAGTTCGGCCGGGACCACGAACACCGGGGAGCTGTTTTTT.

The chain employs TRBV7-2 and TRBJ1-5, with D uncertain. Between the trimmed V and J ends, which lost 1 base and 0 bases, there was a span of 10 bases. Germline V gene lookup returns CDR1 SGHTA and CDR2 FQGNSA. CDR3 length: 16 amino acids. For the CDR3, the DNA is TGTGCCAGCAGCTTAGTGGGAGGGAGTAGCAATCAGCCCCAGCATTTT. Translated: CASSLVGGSSNQPQHF. Using reference TRBV7-2 and TRBJ1-5 for the parts outside the CDR3, the full variable domain is GAGVSQSPSNKVTEKGKDVELRCDPISGHTALYWYRQSLGQGLEFLIYFQGNSAPDKSGLPSDRFSAERTGGSVSTLTIQRTQQEDSAVYLCASSLVGGSSNQPQHFGDGTRLSIL.

This clone was counted once. This sequence joins TRBV4-3 and TRBJ1-6; no reliable D call. Germline lookup yields CDR1 LGHNA and CDR2 YSLEER. Trimming cost V 0 bases and J 5 bases, with 8 bases left between them. The CDR3 runs to 15 residues. CDR3 protein: CASSQDFRNNSPLHF. The CDR3, as DNA: TGCGCCAGCAGCCAAGATTTCAGGAATAATTCACCCCTCCACTTT.

This chain uses TRBV7-9 with TRBJ2-1; D gene ambiguous. The germline V gene has CDR1 SEHNR and CDR2 FQNEAQ (reference sequence). Trimming took off 1 base at V and 0 bases at J, with 7 bases between the two ends. The CDR3 length is 15 residues. The CDR3 spells CASSLGAVSYNEQFF. DNA of the CDR3: TGTGCCAGCAGCTTAGGGGCGGTCTCCTACAATGAGCAGTTCTTC.

The rearrangement links TRBV5-6 to TRBJ2-5; D unresolved. The J call may be in error: the DNA end matches TRBJ2-7 better. There are 12 residues in the CDR3. CDR1 and CDR2 (germline): SGHDT, YYEEEE. CDR3: CASSLNSYEQYF. The DNA for the CDR3 is TGTGCCAGCAGCTTAAATTCCTACGAGCAGTACTTC.

V is TRBV30 and J is TRBJ2-1; D is unresolved. This CDR3 comprises 13 residues. The V and J ends lost 0 bases and 8 bases respectively, with 11 bases between them. CDR1 and CDR2 from the germline V gene are GTSNPN and SVGIG (reference sequence). The CDR3 nucleotides read TGTGCCTGGAGTGTAAATTTGGAGTATGAGCAGTTCTTC. This translates into CAWSVNLEYEQFF. The full variable domain, its missing parts supplied by reference TRBV30 and TRBJ2-1, is SQTIHQWPATLVQPVGSPLSLECTVEGTSNPNLYWYRQAAGRGLQLLFYSVGIGQISSEVPQNLSASRPQDRQFILSSKKLLLSDSGFYLCAWSVNLEYEQFFGPGTRLTVL.

The J gene is TRBJ1-1, the V gene TRBV18; D is unclear. The V gene lost 5 bases and the J gene lost 2 bases, with 9 bases spanning the gap. This CDR3 is 13 amino acids long. The V gene's germline CDR1 is KGHSH and CDR2 LQKENI. CDR3 coding DNA: TGTGCCAGCTCAGAGGACCAAAACACTGAAGCTTTCTTT. This encodes CASSEDQNTEAFF.

The chain joins TRBV18 to TRBJ2-2; D might be TRBD1 (7 bases). V was shortened by 6 bases and J by 9 bases, with 23 bases between the two germline ends. The CDR3 consists of 16 residues. Germline CDR1 reads KGHSH; CDR2 reads LQKENI. The CDR3 sequence: CASSGGQVFLHRELFF. The CDR3 DNA reads TGTGCCAGCTCGGGAGGACAGGTCTTTCTACACCGGGAGCTGTTTTTT.